The next 2 T cell receptor beta chains were all read from a single sample in a study of molecular identifiers for immune sequencing clone quantification. TCRdb ran MiXCR on the PCR reads and lists one entry per CDR3 protein. Of 35,000 or so distinct CDR3 sequences in the sample, about a fifth are singletons; the top ten hold about 1%. Sequencing input: naive CD8+ T cells from blood, with Jurkat cell RNA spiked in. The subset: FACS-sorted CD8+CD4-CCR7+CD45RA+ naive T cells. The source is a human donor in good health. Some libraries in this study had Jurkat cell RNA spiked in.

This clonotype is medium-sized by share. This chain connects TRBV7-2 to TRBJ2-3; the D is unclear. Between the trimmed V and J ends, which lost 3 bases and 2 bases, there was a span of 12 bases. The germline V gene has CDR1 SGHTA and CDR2 FQGNSA. The CDR3 is 15 amino acids. The CDR3 nucleotides read TGTGCCAGCAGCTTGAGCTTTTTCGTCACAGATACGCAGTATTTT. This sequence encodes CASSLSFFVTDTQYF.

Regarding this clonotype: Since a much larger clone is just one base distant, this may be a read error. As the CDR3 is not closed by the conserved phenylalanine or tryptophan, this likely results from a read error. The chain combines TRBV19 with TRBJ2-5, with D unclear. The CDR3 spans 13 residues. The germline V gene has CDR1 LNHDA and CDR2 SQIVND (reference sequence). The V end lost 1 base, the J end lost 5 bases, and 8 bases lay between the germline ends. The CDR3 region has the DNA TGTGCCAGTAGTATAGGGGGTTTGGAGACCCAGTACCTC. Translation: CASSIGGLETQYL.